The source of this T cell receptor beta chain is a study of cytomegalovirus exposure and HLA in healthy donors. Germline CDR1 and CDR2: SQVTM and ANQGSEA. The CDR3 covers 12 residues. Trimming removed 3 bases at V and 2 bases at J, with 7 bases between. Primers for the PCR totalled 60 Vbeta and 13 Jbeta. Clones were read by immunoSEQ multiplex PCR, and TCRdb kept only the in-frame ones, dropping some. Here the sample spans 200,000 to 250,000 clones, 70% to 80% being singletons. V and J are TRBV29-1 and TRBJ1-1, with D unresolved. The TCR was taken from a man aged 40-55 years in good health and CMV-seronegative. Sequenced sample: PBMCs. CDR3 in amino acids: CSVDDTNTEAFF. The CDR3 region has the DNA TGCAGCGTTGACGACACCAACACTGAAGCTTTCTTT.